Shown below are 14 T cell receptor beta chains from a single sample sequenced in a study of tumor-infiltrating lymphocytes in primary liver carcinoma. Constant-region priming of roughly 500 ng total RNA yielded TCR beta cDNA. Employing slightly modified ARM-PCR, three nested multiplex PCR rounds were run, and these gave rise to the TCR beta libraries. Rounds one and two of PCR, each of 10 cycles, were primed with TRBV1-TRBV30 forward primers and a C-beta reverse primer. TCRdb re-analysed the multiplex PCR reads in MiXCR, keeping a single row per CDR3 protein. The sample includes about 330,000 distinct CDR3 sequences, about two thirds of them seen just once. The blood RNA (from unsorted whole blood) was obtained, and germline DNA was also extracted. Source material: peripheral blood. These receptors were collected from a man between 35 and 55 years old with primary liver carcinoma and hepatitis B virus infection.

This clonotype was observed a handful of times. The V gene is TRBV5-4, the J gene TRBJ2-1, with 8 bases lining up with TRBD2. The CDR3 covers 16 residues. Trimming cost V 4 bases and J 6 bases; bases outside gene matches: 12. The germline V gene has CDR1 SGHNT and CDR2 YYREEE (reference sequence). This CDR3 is CASSPIELAETNEQFF. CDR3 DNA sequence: TGTGCCAGCAGCCCGATCGAACTAGCGGAGACCAATGAGCAGTTCTTC.

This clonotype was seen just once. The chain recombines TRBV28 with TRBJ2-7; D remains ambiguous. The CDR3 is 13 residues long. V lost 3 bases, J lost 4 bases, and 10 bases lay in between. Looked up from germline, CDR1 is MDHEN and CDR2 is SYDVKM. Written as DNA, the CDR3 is TGTGCCAGCAGTTTGTCGCAGTTATACGAGCAGTACTTC. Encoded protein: CASSLSQLYEQYF.

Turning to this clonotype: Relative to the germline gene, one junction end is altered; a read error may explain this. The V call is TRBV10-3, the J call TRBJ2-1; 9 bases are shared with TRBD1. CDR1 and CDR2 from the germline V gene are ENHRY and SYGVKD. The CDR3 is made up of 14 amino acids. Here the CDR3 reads CAISGQGSENDQFF. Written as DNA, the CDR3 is TGTGCCATTTCGGGACAGGGCTCTGAAAATGATCAGTTCTTC.

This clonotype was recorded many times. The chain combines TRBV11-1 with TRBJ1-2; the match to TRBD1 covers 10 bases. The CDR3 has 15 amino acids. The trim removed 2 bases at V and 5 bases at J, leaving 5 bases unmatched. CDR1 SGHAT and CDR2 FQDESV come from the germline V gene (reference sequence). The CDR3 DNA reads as TGTGCCAGCAGCTTATCTTCGGACAGGGGGTATGGCTACACCTTC. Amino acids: CASSLSSDRGYGYTF.

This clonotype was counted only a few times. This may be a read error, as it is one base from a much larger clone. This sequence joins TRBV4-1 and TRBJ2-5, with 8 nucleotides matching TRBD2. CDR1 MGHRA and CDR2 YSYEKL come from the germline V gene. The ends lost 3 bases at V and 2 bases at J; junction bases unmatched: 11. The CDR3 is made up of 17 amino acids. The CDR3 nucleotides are TGCGCCAGCAGCCACCTCGAGCGGGGGATAATGCAAGAGACCCAGTACTTC. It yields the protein CASSHLERGIMQETQYF.

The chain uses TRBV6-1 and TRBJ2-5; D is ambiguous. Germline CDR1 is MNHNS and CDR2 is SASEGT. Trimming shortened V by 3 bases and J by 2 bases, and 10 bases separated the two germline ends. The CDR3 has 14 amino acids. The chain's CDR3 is CASSEVRWQETQYF. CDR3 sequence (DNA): TGTGCCAGCAGTGAGGTTCGGTGGCAAGAGACCCAGTACTTC.

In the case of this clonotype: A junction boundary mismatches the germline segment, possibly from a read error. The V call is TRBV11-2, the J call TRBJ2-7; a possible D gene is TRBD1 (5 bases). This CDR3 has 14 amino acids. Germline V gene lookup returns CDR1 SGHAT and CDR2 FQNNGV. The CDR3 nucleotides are TGTGCCAGCACTTTCTTAGACAGAACCTACGAGCACTACTTC. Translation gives CASTFLDRTYEHYF.

In DNA form, the CDR3 reads TGTGCCAGCATAGGCTGGGCCGGCACCGGGGAGCTGTTTTTT. Translated, it gives CASIGWAGTGELFF. The rearrangement links TRBV6-5 to TRBJ2-2; D unresolved. V lost 7 bases and J 4 bases, leaving 13 bases between the germline ends. Germline lookup yields CDR1 MNHEY and CDR2 SVGAGI. The CDR3 covers 14 residues.

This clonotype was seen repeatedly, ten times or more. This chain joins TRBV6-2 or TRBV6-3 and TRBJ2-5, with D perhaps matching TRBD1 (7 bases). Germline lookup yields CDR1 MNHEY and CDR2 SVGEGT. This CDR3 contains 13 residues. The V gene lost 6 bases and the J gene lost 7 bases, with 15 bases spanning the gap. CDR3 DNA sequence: TGTGCCAGCAGCGACCACAGGGGAGGGACCCAGTACTTC. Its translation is CASSDHRGGTQYF.

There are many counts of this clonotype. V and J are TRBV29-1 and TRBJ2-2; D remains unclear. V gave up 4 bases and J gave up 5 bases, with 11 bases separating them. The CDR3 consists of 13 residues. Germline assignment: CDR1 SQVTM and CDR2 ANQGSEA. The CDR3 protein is CSVVGYSTGELFF. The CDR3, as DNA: TGCAGCGTTGTGGGGTATAGTACCGGGGAGCTGTTTTTT.

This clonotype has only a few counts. As DNA, the CDR3 is TGCGCCAGCAGCTTGGCGGGCTGGACAGAAGAGACCCAGTACTTC. Amino acids: CASSLAGWTEETQYF. The J gene is TRBJ2-5, the V gene TRBV5-1; the D gene is possibly TRBD1 (6 bases). This CDR3 spans 15 amino acids. Trimming cost V 0 bases and J 3 bases, with 12 bases left between them. Germline V lookup: CDR1 SGHRS, CDR2 YFSETQ.

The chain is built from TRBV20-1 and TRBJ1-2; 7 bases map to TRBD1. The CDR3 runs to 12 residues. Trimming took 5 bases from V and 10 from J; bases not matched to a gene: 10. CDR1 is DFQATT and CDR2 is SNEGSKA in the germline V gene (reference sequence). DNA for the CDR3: TGCAGTGCTCGTGGACAGGTTAGAGACTACACCTTC. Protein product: CSARGQVRDYTF.

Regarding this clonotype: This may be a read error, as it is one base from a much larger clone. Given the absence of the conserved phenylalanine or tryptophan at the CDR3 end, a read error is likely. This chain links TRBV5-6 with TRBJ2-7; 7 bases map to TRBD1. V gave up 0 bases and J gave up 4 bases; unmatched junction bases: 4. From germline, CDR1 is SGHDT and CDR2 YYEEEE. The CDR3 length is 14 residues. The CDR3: CASSLAGTVYEQYC. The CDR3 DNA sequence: TGTGCCAGCAGCTTGGCCGGGACAGTTTACGAGCAGTACTGC.

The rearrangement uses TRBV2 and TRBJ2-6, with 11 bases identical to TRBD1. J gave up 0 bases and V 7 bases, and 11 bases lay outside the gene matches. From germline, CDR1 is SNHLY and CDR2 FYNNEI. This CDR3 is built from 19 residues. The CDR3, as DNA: TGTGCCAGCACCCTAACTTCCGGGACAGGGGGCTCTGGGGCCAACGTCCTGACTTTC. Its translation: CASTLTSGTGGSGANVLTF.